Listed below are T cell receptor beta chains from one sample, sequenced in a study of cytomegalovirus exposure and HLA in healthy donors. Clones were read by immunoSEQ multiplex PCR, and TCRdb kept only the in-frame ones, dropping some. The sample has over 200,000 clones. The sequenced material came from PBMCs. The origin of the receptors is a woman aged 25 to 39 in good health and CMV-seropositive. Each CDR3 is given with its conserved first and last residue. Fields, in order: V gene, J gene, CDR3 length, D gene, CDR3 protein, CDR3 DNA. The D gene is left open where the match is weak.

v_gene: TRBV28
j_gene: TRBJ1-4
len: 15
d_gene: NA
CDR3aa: CASSFQTGVGEKLFF
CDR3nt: TGTGCCAGCAGTTTTCAAACGGGGGTGGGCGAAAAACTGTTTTTT

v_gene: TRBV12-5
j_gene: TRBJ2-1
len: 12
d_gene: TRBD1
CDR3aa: CASGQTGNEQFF
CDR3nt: TGTGCTAGTGGCCAGACAGGGAATGAGCAGTTCTTC

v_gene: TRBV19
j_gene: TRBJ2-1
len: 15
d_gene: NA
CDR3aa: CASSAGTFPHNEQFF
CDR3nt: TGTGCCAGTAGTGCGGGGACTTTCCCTCATAATGAGCAGTTCTTC

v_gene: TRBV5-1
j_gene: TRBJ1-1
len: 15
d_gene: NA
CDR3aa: CASSLQAGRNTEAFF
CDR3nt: TGCGCCAGCAGCCTGCAAGCGGGGAGGAACACTGAAGCTTTCTTT

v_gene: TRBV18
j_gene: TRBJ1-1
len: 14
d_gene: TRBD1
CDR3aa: CASSDRGLRTEAFF
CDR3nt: TGTGCCAGCTCAGACAGGGGGCTAAGGACTGAAGCTTTCTTT

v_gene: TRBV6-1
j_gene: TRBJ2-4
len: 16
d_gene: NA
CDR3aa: CASSELGRVAKNIQYF
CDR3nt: TGTGCCAGCAGTGAACTGGGCAGGGTAGCCAAAAACATTCAGTACTTC

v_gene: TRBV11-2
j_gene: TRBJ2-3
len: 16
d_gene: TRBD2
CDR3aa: CASSLVSGNGADTQYF
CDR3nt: TGTGCCAGCAGCTTAGTCAGCGGGAACGGGGCAGATACGCAGTATTTT

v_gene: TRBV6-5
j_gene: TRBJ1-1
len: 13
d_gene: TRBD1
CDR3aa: CASSKGTDLEAFF
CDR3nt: TGTGCCAGCAGTAAAGGGACAGACCTTGAAGCTTTCTTT

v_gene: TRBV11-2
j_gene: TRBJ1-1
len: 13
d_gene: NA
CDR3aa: CASSLQGNTEAFF
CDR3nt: TGTGCCAGCAGCCTACAGGGGAACACTGAAGCTTTCTTT

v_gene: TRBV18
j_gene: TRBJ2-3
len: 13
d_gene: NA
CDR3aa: CASSRSGADTQYF
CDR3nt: TGTGCCAGCTCCAGGTCGGGGGCAGATACGCAGTATTTT

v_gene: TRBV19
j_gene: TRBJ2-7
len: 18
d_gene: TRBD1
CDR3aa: CASSPRTGESSIFYEQYF
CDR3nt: TGTGCCAGTAGTCCACGGACAGGAGAATCCTCTATCTTCTACGAGCAGTACTTC

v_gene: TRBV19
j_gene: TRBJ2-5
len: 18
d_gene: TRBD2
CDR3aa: CASRENRWTSGGKETQYF
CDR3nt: TGTGCCAGTAGGGAGAACAGGTGGACTAGCGGGGGGAAAGAGACCCAGTACTTC

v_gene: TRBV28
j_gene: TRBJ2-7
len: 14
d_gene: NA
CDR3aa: CASGSPHYSYEQYF
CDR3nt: TGTGCCAGCGGTTCCCCGCACTACTCCTACGAGCAGTACTTC

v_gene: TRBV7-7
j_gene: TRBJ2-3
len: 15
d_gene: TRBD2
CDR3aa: CASSLGAGVRDTQYF
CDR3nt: TGTGCCAGCAGCTTAGGGGCGGGGGTCCGGGATACGCAGTATTTT

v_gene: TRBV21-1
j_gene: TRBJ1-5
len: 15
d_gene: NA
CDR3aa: CASKKQGDSNQPQHF
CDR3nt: TGTGCCAGCAAAAAACAGGGGGATAGCAATCAGCCCCAGCATTTT

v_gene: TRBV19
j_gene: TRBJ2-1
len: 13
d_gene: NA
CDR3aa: CASSIDRGNEQFF
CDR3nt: TGTGCCAGTAGTATAGATCGGGGCAATGAGCAGTTCTTC

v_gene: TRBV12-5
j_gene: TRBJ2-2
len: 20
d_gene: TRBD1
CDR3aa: CASGLVVWVGDRTASGELFF
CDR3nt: TGTGCTAGTGGTTTGGTAGTTTGGGTGGGGGACAGGACTGCCTCCGGGGAGCTGTTTTTT

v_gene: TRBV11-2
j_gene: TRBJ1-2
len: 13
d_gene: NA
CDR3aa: CASSFGDTYGYTF
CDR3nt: TGTGCCAGCAGCTTCGGGGACACCTATGGCTACACCTTC

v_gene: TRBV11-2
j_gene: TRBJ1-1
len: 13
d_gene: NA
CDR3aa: CASTPVRGTEAFF
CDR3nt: TGTGCCAGCACCCCCGTCAGGGGTACTGAAGCTTTCTTT

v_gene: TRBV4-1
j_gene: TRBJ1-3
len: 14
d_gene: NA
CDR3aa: CASSWGGPGNTIYF
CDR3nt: TGCGCCAGCAGCTGGGGGGGACCTGGAAACACCATATATTTT

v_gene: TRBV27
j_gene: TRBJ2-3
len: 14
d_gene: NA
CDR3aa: CASSWAGPTDTQYF
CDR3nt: TGTGCCAGCAGTTGGGCGGGACCCACAGATACGCAGTATTTT

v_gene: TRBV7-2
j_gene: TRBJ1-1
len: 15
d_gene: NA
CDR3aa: CASSLDRREETEAFF
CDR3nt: TGTGCCAGCAGCCTGGATCGGAGGGAGGAAACTGAAGCTTTCTTT

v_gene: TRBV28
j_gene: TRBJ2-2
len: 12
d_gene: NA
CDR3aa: CASSSRTGELFF
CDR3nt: TGTGCCAGCAGCTCCAGGACCGGGGAGCTGTTTTTT

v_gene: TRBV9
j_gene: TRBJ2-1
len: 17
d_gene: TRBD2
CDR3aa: CASSVRLAGGSINEQFF
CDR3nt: TGTGCCAGCAGCGTCAGACTAGCGGGAGGGTCGATCAATGAGCAGTTCTTC

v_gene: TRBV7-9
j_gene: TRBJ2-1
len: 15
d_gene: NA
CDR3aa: CASSLMGLRENEQFF
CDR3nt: TGTGCCAGCAGCTTAATGGGACTCCGCGAGAATGAGCAGTTCTTC

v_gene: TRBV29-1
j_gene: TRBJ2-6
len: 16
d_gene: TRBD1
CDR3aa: CSIRDSEISGANVLTF
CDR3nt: TGCAGCATCCGGGACAGTGAAATCTCTGGGGCCAACGTCCTGACTTTC

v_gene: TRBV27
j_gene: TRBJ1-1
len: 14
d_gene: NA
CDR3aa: CASSWAQASTEAFF
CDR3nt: TGTGCCAGCAGCTGGGCCCAGGCGAGTACTGAAGCTTTCTTT

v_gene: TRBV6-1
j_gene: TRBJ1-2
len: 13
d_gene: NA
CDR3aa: CASSEAGAGGYTF
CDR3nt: TGTGCCAGCAGTGAAGCAGGGGCAGGCGGCTACACCTTC

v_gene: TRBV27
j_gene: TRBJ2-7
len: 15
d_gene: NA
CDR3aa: CASSLSGASPYEQYF
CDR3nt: TGTGCCAGCAGTTTATCGGGGGCTAGCCCCTACGAGCAGTACTTC

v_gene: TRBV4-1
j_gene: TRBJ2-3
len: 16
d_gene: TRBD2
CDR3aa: CASSQDGGGGVDTQYF
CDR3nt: TGCGCCAGCAGCCAAGACGGCGGGGGGGGAGTAGATACGCAGTATTTT

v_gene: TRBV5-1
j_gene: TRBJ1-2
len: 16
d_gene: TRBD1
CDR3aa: CASSTGQALANYGYTF
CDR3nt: TGCGCCAGCAGCACAGGACAGGCCCTCGCAAACTATGGCTACACCTTC

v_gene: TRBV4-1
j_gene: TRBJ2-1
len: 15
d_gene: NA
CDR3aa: CASGGGALLGNEQFF
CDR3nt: TGCGCCAGCGGAGGGGGGGCGCTACTAGGGAATGAGCAGTTCTTC

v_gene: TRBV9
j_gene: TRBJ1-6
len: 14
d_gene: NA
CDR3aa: CASSVATLSSPLHF
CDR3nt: TGTGCCAGCAGCGTAGCTACCCTTTCTTCACCCCTCCACTTT

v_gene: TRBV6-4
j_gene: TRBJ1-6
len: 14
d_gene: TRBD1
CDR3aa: CASSTGGLNSPLHF
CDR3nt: TGTGCCAGCAGCACAGGGGGCCTTAATTCACCCCTCCACTTT

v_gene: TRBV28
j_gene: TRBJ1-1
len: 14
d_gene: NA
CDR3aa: CASSLVRVNTEAFF
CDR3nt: TGTGCCAGCAGTTTAGTACGGGTGAACACTGAAGCTTTCTTT

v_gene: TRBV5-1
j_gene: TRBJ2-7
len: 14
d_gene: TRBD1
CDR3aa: CASSNGDRFHEQYF
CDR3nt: TGCGCCAGCAGCAACGGGGACAGGTTCCACGAGCAGTACTTC

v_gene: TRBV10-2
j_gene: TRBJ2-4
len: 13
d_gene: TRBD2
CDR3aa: CASSASGVNIQYF
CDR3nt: TGCGCCAGCAGCGCTAGCGGGGTAAACATTCAGTACTTC

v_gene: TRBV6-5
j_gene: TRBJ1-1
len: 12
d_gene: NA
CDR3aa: CASSLEGTEAFF
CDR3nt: TGTGCCAGCAGTTTGGAGGGCACTGAAGCTTTCTTT

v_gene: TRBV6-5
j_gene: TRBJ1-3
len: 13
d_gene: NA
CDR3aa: CASSGSSGNTIYF
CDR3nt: TGTGCCAGCAGCGGGAGCTCTGGAAACACCATATATTTT

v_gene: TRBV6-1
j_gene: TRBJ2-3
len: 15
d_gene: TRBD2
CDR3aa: CASSEQSGGQDTQYF
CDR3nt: TGTGCCAGCAGTGAACAGAGCGGGGGCCAGGATACGCAGTATTTT

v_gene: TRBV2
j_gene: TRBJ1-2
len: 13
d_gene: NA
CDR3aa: CASARGNGVGYTF
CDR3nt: TGTGCCAGCGCGCGGGGAAACGGGGTTGGCTACACCTTC

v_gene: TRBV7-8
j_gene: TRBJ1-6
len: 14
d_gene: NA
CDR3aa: CASSPTRQISPLHF
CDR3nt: TGTGCCAGCAGCCCCACCCGACAGATTTCACCCCTCCACTTT

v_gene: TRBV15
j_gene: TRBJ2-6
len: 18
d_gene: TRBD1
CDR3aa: CATSLSRGPIAGANVLTF
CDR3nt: TGTGCCACCAGCTTATCCAGGGGGCCTATCGCTGGGGCCAACGTCCTGACTTTC

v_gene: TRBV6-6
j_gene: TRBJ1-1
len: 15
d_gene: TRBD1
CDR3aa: CASSYPYRGRTEAFF
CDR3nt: TGTGCCAGCAGTTACCCGTACAGGGGCCGGACTGAAGCTTTCTTT

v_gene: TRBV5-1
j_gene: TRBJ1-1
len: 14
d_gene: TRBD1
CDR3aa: CASSFAGGDTEAFF
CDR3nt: TGCGCCAGCAGCTTTGCAGGGGGCGACACTGAAGCTTTCTTT

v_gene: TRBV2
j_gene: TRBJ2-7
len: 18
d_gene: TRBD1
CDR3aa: CATDTGGTYPRSDYEQYF
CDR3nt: TGTGCCACGGATACAGGGGGCACTTACCCGAGATCTGACTACGAGCAGTACTTC

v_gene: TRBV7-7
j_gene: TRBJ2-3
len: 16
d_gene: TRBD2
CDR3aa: CASSLGRTSGTDTQYF
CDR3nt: TGTGCCAGCAGCTTAGGTAGGACTAGCGGCACAGATACGCAGTATTTT

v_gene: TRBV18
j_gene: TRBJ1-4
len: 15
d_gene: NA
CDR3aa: CASSLAGSRGEKLFF
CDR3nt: TGTGCCAGCTCACTTGCCGGGTCCAGAGGAGAAAAACTGTTTTTT

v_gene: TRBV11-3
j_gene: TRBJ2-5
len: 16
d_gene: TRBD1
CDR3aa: CASSTGTGGWEETQYF
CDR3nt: TGTGCCAGCAGCACTGGGACAGGGGGCTGGGAAGAGACCCAGTACTTC